The clone carrying this T cell receptor beta chain has more than one count but fewer than ten. From RNA transcripts, TCR beta CDR3 regions were amplified. HTBI primers were used for first-round RT-PCR of the TCR CDR3. One entry per CDR3 protein results from TCRdb running MiXCR on the multiplex PCR reads. Among around 270,000 distinct CDR3 sequences, approximately 18% were seen once, and the ten largest hold about two fifths. The record originates from a study of T cells in Graves' hyperthyroidism and ophthalmopathy. V lost 5 bases, J lost 2 bases, and 9 bases stayed unmatched. Germline V gives CDR1 SGHVS, CDR2 FNYEAQ. The CDR3 spans 16 residues.

The TCR sequence derives from a man in his fifties or sixties with Graves' ophthalmopathy. The specimen sequenced was blood. This chain connects TRBV7-6 to TRBJ2-4, with 7 bases identical to TRBD2. The CDR3, as DNA: TGTGCCAGCAGCCCCCGATCGACTAGCCCCAAAAACATTCAGTACTTC. Its protein is CASSPRSTSPKNIQYF.